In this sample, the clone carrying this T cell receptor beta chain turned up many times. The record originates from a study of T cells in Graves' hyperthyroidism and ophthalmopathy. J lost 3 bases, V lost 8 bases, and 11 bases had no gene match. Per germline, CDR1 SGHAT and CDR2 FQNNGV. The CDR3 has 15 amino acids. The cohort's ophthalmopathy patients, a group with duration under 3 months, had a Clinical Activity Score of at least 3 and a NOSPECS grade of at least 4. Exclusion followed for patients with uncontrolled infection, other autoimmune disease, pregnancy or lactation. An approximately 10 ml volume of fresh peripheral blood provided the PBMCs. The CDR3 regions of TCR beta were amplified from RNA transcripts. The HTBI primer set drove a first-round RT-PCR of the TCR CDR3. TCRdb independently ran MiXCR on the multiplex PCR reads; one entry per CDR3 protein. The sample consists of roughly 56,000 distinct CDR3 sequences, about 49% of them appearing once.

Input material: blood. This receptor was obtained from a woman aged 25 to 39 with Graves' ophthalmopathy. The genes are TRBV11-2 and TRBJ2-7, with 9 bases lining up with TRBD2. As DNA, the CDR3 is TGTGCCAGCTCCGTCACTAGCGGGTCCGACTACGAGCAGTACTTC. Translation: CASSVTSGSDYEQYF.